This TCR beta chain was found in a study of shared clonotypes between healthy human individuals. Overall study: Every donor yielded three CD4 naive, three CD4 memory, two CD8 naive and one CD8 memory plate. Study conclusions and caveats: Generally, naive subsets (rather than memory subsets) showed larger estimated richness.

It was CD45RO-negative cells, positively selected for CCR7, that made up naive CD8 cells, with terminally differentiated effector memory CD45RA+ cells excluded. The healthy adult donors were HIV-negative and reported no recent acute infections or vaccinations. Comments on this clone: Antigen unknown.

V was shortened by 2 bases and J by 5 bases, with 21 bases between the two germline ends. Germline values: CDR1 MNHEY, CDR2 SMNVEV (reference sequence). The CDR3 loop spans 18 amino acids. Deep was the level used in running the assay. Assay used: immunoSEQ multiplex PCR; TCRdb lists only in-frame clones, some missing. The sample yields about 2,200,000 clones, roughly 91% seen once. The chain uses TRBV27 and TRBJ1-4; D is undetermined. The clonotype originates from a man between 18 and 29 years old in good health. Some clones in this sample may be carry-over from other donors' samples. The sequenced sample consisted of naive CD8+ T cells from PBMCs. The CDR3 reads CASSLNGDQRAPNEKLFF. The CDR3 nucleotides read TGTGCCAGCAGTTTAAATGGAGACCAGCGGGCCCCGAATGAAAAACTGTTTTTT.